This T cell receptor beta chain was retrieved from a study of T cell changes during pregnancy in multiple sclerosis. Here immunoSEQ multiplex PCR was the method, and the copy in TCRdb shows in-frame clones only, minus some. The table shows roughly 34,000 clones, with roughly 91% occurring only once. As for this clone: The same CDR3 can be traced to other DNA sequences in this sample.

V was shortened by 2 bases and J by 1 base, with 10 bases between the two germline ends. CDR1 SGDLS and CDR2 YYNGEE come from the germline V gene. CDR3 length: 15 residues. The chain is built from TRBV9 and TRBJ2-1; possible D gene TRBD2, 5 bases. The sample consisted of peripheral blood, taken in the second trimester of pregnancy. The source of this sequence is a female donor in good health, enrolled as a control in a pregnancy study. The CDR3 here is CASSVEDSSYNEQFF. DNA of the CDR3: TGTGCCAGCAGCGTGGAGGACTCTTCCTACAATGAGCAGTTCTTC.